The 11 T cell receptor beta chains below were found in one sample sequenced in a study of blood T cell repertoires in COVID-19. The repertoire was sequenced with immunoSEQ multiplex PCR; TCRdb's copy has only in-frame clones and lacks some. There are roughly 170,000 clones in the sample; 70% to 90% occur only once, and around 7.6% lies in the top ten. What was sequenced was peripheral blood. Source of these receptors: a man in his forties who had recovered from COVID-19.

V and J are TRBV6-2 or TRBV6-3 and TRBJ2-7; 11 bases align to TRBD2. The ends lost 6 bases at V and 2 bases at J; junction bases unmatched: 9. Germline V gene data show CDR1 as MNHEY and CDR2 as SVGEGT. The length of the CDR3 is 16 residues. The CDR3: CASSSPSGGRAYEQYF. CDR3 nucleotide sequence: TGTGCCAGCAGCAGTCCTAGCGGGGGGCGGGCCTACGAGCAGTACTTC.

This chain links TRBV4-3 with TRBJ2-1, with 11 bases aligning to TRBD2. Germline values: CDR1 LGHNA, CDR2 YSLEER. The CDR3 covers 18 residues. The V gene end was trimmed by 0 bases and the J gene end by 1 base; junction bases not matched to a gene: 5. The CDR3 nucleotides are TGCGCCAGCAGCCAAGATGCGAGACTAGCGGGGTCCTACAATGAGCAGTTCTTC. Translated: CASSQDARLAGSYNEQFF.

This clone has only a few counts. J is TRBJ2-1 and V is TRBV7-9; 9 bases fit TRBD1. CDR3 length: 16 residues. Trimming cost V 6 bases and J 8 bases; bases outside gene matches: 14. Germline V gives CDR1 SEHNR, CDR2 FQNEAQ (reference sequence). The CDR3 nucleotides read TGTGCCAGCAGGAAAACTACCGGGACAGGGCCGGATGAGCAGTTCTTC. As protein: CASRKTTGTGPDEQFF.

In DNA, the CDR3 is TGCGCCAGCAGCTTTCGGGAGAACACCGGGGAGCTGTTTTTT. Translated: CASSFRENTGELFF. The rearrangement joins TRBV5-1 to TRBJ2-2; D perhaps matches TRBD2 (5 bases). Per germline, CDR1 SGHRS and CDR2 YFSETQ. CDR3 size: 14 residues. Between the trimmed V and J ends, which lost 2 bases and 1 base, there was a span of 6 bases.

This clone was observed once. This chain links TRBV19 with TRBJ2-1; possibly TRBD2 for D (5 bases). The CDR3 has 13 amino acids. Trimming left V 5 bases short and J 3 bases short, with 8 bases between. Germline-derived CDR1 and CDR2 are LNHDA and SQIVND (reference sequence). The CDR3 here is CASSEGIYNEQFF. Written as DNA, the CDR3 is TGTGCCAGTAGTGAGGGAATCTACAATGAGCAGTTCTTC.

The rearrangement joins TRBV6-5 to TRBJ2-5, with D perhaps matching TRBD1 (6 bases). The CDR3 sequence is 13 residues long. V was trimmed by 8 bases and J by 5 bases, leaving 15 bases between them. Germline CDR1 MNHEY, CDR2 SVGAGI. The DNA for the CDR3 is TGTGCCAGCTGGGTCGGGACAACGGAGACCCAGTACTTC. Its translation is CASWVGTTETQYF.

The chain employs TRBV28 and TRBJ2-7; 10 positions agree with TRBD2. The CDR3 extends over 13 amino acids. The V gene's germline CDR1 is MDHEN and CDR2 SYDVKM. With V trimmed by 6 bases and J by 4 bases, 3 bases remained unmatched. The CDR3 nucleotides read TGTGCCAGCAGAGCGGGAGGGCCTTACGAGCAGTACTTC. The encoded protein is CASRAGGPYEQYF. The full variable domain, completed using reference TRBV28 and TRBJ2-7, is DVKVTQSSRYLVKRTGEKVFLECVQDMDHENMFWYRQDPGLGLRLIYFSYDVKMKEKGDIPEGYSVSREKKERFSLILESASTNQTSMYLCASRAGGPYEQYFGPGTRLTVT.

CDR3 protein: CASSSLSQGDHSPLHF. CDR3 DNA: TGTGCCAGCAGTTCCCTATCACAGGGGGACCACTCACCCCTCCACTTT. V is TRBV27 and J is TRBJ1-6; 8 positions match TRBD1. Germline V gene sequence: CDR1 MNHEY, CDR2 SMNVEV (reference sequence). This CDR3 is built from 16 residues. V lost 4 bases and J lost 10; bases outside the gene matches: 12.

DNA of the CDR3: TGTGCCTGGAGTCTAAACACAGATACGCAGTATTTT. This sequence encodes CAWSLNTDTQYF. The chain uses TRBV30 and TRBJ2-3; D is ambiguous. Germline lookup yields CDR1 GTSNPN and CDR2 SVGIG (reference sequence). V shed 2 bases and J shed 2 bases, with 5 bases lying between them. The CDR3 sequence is 12 residues long. Supplemented by reference TRBV30 and TRBJ2-3, the full variable domain reads SQTIHQWPATLVQPVGSPLSLECTVEGTSNPNLYWYRQAAGRGLQLLFYSVGIGQISSEVPQNLSASRPQDRQFILSSKKLLLSDSGFYLCAWSLNTDTQYFGPGTRLTVL.

The chain employs TRBV6-4 and TRBJ1-6, with a possible D match to TRBD1 (6 bases). The CDR3 consists of 13 residues. The V gene lost 3 bases and the J gene lost 7 bases, with 7 bases spanning the gap. From germline, CDR1 is MRHNA and CDR2 SNTAGT. This chain's CDR3 is CASSEQGNSPLHF. CDR3 DNA sequence: TGTGCCAGCAGTGAACAGGGCAATTCACCCCTCCACTTT.

J is TRBJ2-1 and V is TRBV7-9; 10 bases line up with TRBD2. The CDR3 spans 16 residues. Germline V CDR1 and CDR2: SEHNR, FQNEAQ (reference sequence). V lost 5 bases and J lost 4; bases outside the gene matches: 8. The CDR3 loop reads CASSPPSGRAYNEQFF. CDR3 DNA sequence: TGTGCCAGCAGCCCGCCGAGCGGGAGGGCTTACAATGAGCAGTTCTTC.